The source of this T cell receptor (beta chain) is a study of cytomegalovirus exposure and HLA in healthy donors. Study at large: Early on, a data release was issued that held roughly 86 million unique TCRs from HLA-typed donors. Study findings and constraints: It was approximately 150 TCR beta chains that were listed as cytomegalovirus-associated. A classifier reportedly called cytomegalovirus status with high sensitivity and specificity. Being productive about 87% or about 30% of the time was typical of most TCR beta V segments in an earlier analysis.

There are 15 residues in the CDR3. Germline V CDR1 and CDR2: MNHEY, SVGAGI. The junction had 4 bases not matched to a gene; V was cut back by 0 bases and J by 6 bases. Both 60 Vbeta primers and 13 Jbeta primers went into the PCR. Repertoires were generated with immunoSEQ multiplex PCR, while TCRdb's copy carries only in-frame clones and drops some. The sample includes some 140,000 clones, around 73% of them seen just once. In this sample, this clone turned up a few times. Its antigen is not identified. This TCR was sampled from a woman aged 40 to 50 in good health and CMV-seronegative. What was sequenced was PBMCs. This chain joins TRBV6-5 and TRBJ1-4; TRBD1 matches 7 bases. The CDR3 sequence: CASSYSSRGHEKLFF. The CDR3 region has the DNA TGTGCCAGCAGTTACTCGAGTAGGGGGCATGAAAAACTGTTTTTT.